These T cell receptor beta chains were read from a single sample in a study of T cell repertoires in cytomegalovirus infection. MiXCR, applied by TCRdb to the reads, yields one record per CDR3 protein. Seen here are under 600,000 distinct CDR3 sequences, 15% to 20% observed once, and the top ten hold about 24%. The sequencing input was CD8+ T cells from PBMCs. The source is a human donor in good health (CMV status not recorded). Some clones in this sample may be carry-over from other donors' samples. Both conserved end residues are part of each CDR3. Fields, in order: D gene, J gene, V gene, clone size, CDR3 length, CDR3 DNA, CDR3 protein. A D gene is named only where the DNA matches it firmly. Not every row has a clone size; where given, it reads once, few, many or a size class.

D: TRBD2
J: TRBJ2-7
V: TRBV27
size: many
length: 15
DNA: TGTGCCAGCAGTAACCAGGGGACTAGCTCCTACGAGCAGTACTTC
CDR3: CASSNQGTSSYEQYF

D: -
J: TRBJ2-2
V: TRBV11-2
size: few
length: 14
DNA: TGTGCCAGCAGCCGCGTATTAAACACCGGGGAGCTGTTTTTT
CDR3: CASSRVLNTGELFF

D: TRBD1
J: TRBJ2-7
V: TRBV5-5
size: -
length: 15
DNA: TGTGCCAGCAGCTTGTCAGGACAGGGGGCATACGAGCAGTACTTC
CDR3: CASSLSGQGAYEQYF

D: -
J: TRBJ1-1
V: TRBV4-1
size: few
length: 13
DNA: TGCGCCAGCAGCCAAGCATTGGGCACTGAAGCTTTCTTT
CDR3: CASSQALGTEAFF

D: -
J: TRBJ2-1
V: TRBV7-2
size: many
length: 16
DNA: TGTGCCAGCAGCTTACGATTTGACAGCTCCTACAATGAGCAGTTCTTC
CDR3: CASSLRFDSSYNEQFF

D: -
J: TRBJ1-5
V: TRBV27
size: many
length: 12
DNA: TGTGCCAGCAGTTTCTTCAATCAGCCCCAGCATTTT
CDR3: CASSFFNQPQHF

D: -
J: TRBJ1-5
V: TRBV4-1
size: -
length: 14
DNA: TGCGCCAGCAGCCGGGCGGGGGGTTATCAGCCCCAGCATTTT
CDR3: CASSRAGGYQPQHF

D: -
J: TRBJ1-5
V: TRBV19
size: -
length: 14
DNA: TGTGCCAGTAGGAAGGGGGATAGCAATCAGCCCCAGCATTTT
CDR3: CASRKGDSNQPQHF

D: -
J: TRBJ2-1
V: TRBV12-5
size: few
length: 13
DNA: TGTGCTAGTGGTTTGGTAAGCTACAATGAGCAGTTCTTC
CDR3: CASGLVSYNEQFF

D: -
J: TRBJ2-1
V: TRBV28
size: few
length: 13
DNA: TGTGCCAGCACCCTTGCGGGGTACATTGAGCAGTTCTTC
CDR3: CASTLAGYIEQFF

D: TRBD1
J: TRBJ1-1
V: TRBV11-2
size: many
length: 13
DNA: TGTGCCAGCAGGCTCCAGGGGGGGCCTGAAGCTTTCTTT
CDR3: CASRLQGGPEAFF

D: -
J: TRBJ2-3
V: TRBV29-1
size: few
length: 15
DNA: TGCAGCGTTGAAGATGGCGGGTATAGCACAGATACGCAGTATTTT
CDR3: CSVEDGGYSTDTQYF

D: -
J: TRBJ2-1
V: TRBV27
size: -
length: 17
DNA: TGTGCCAGCAGTTTATCCGCCGGGAGACCCTCCTACAATGAGCAGTTCTTC
CDR3: CASSLSAGRPSYNEQFF

D: TRBD1
J: TRBJ1-1
V: TRBV11-2
size: many
length: 16
DNA: TGTGCCAGCAGCTCCGGACAGGGGGAATGGAACACTGAAGCTTTCTTT
CDR3: CASSSGQGEWNTEAFF

D: -
J: TRBJ1-4
V: TRBV4-1
size: many
length: 18
DNA: TGCGCCAGCAGCCAATACAAAACAGTGGGACTCGATAGTTGGGAACTGTTTTTT
CDR3: CASSQYKTVGLDSWELFF

D: TRBD2
J: TRBJ2-3
V: TRBV28
size: -
length: 14
DNA: TGTGCCAGCAGACTTAGCGGGAGCACAGATACGCAGTATTTT
CDR3: CASRLSGSTDTQYF

D: -
J: TRBJ1-1
V: TRBV7-2
size: many
length: 18
DNA: TGTGCCAGCACCTTCCTCAGGGGTACTAATAACCTGAACACTGAAGCTTTCTTT
CDR3: CASTFLRGTNNLNTEAFF

D: TRBD1
J: TRBJ1-1
V: TRBV7-8
size: few
length: 14
DNA: TGTGCCAGCAGCTTAGCGGAGGGGGCGCGTGAAGCTTTCTTT
CDR3: CASSLAEGAREAFF

D: -
J: TRBJ1-5
V: TRBV4-1
size: -
length: 18
DNA: TGCGCCAGCAGCCCCCGCGGGGGATGGGAGGTTAGCAATCAGCCCCAGCATTTT
CDR3: CASSPRGGWEVSNQPQHF

D: -
J: TRBJ1-1
V: TRBV5-1
size: many
length: 14
DNA: TGCGCCAGCAGCTTCGCCAGGGCGAGGACTGAAGCTTTCTTT
CDR3: CASSFARARTEAFF

D: -
J: TRBJ2-2
V: TRBV7-9
size: many
length: 16
DNA: TGTGCCAGCAGCCCTACTCGACAGAAAGTCACCGGGGAGCTGTTTTTT
CDR3: CASSPTRQKVTGELFF

D: -
J: TRBJ1-2
V: TRBV2
size: -
length: 12
DNA: TGTGCCAAAACGACAGCGCTTAATGGCTACACCTTC
CDR3: CAKTTALNGYTF

D: -
J: TRBJ1-1
V: TRBV7-6
size: many
length: 17
DNA: TGTGCCAGCAGCTTGACGGATATCTCCTTGGGGGACACTGAAGCTTTCTTT
CDR3: CASSLTDISLGDTEAFF

D: TRBD1
J: TRBJ2-7
V: TRBV27
size: -
length: 16
DNA: TGTGCCAGCAGTAAGACAAGGACAGGCCTGACCTACGAGCAGTACTTC
CDR3: CASSKTRTGLTYEQYF

D: -
J: TRBJ2-5
V: TRBV29-1
size: few
length: 15
DNA: TGCAGCGTTGAAGATCGAGGTAGAGGGAGAGAGACCCAGTACTTC
CDR3: CSVEDRGRGRETQYF

D: -
J: TRBJ1-1
V: TRBV7-6
size: many
length: 13
DNA: TGTGCCAGCAGCCCACAGGAGAACACTGAAGCTTTCTTT
CDR3: CASSPQENTEAFF

D: TRBD2
J: TRBJ2-7
V: TRBV12-3/TRBV12-4
size: many
length: 15
DNA: TGTGCCAGCACCCCTACCGGGCGGGGGGCCGGGGAGCAGTACTTC
CDR3: CASTPTGRGAGEQYF

D: TRBD1
J: TRBJ2-3
V: TRBV19
size: -
length: 16
DNA: TGTGCCAGTAGTATGGGGACAGGGGCGGTTTCAGATACGCAGTATTTT
CDR3: CASSMGTGAVSDTQYF

D: TRBD1
J: TRBJ1-1
V: TRBV9
size: many
length: 16
DNA: TGTGCCAGCAGCGAAAGCCCCTCCCGACAGGGGGCTATGGCTTTCTTT
CDR3: CASSESPSRQGAMAFF

D: TRBD1
J: TRBJ2-2
V: TRBV12-3/TRBV12-4
size: many
length: 15
DNA: TGTGCCAGCAGATTGACAGGGGTTTGGTCCGGGGAGCTGTTTTTT
CDR3: CASRLTGVWSGELFF

D: -
J: TRBJ1-1
V: TRBV28
size: few
length: 13
DNA: TGTGCCAGCAACCCAGTTTTACGGACTGAAGCTTTCTTT
CDR3: CASNPVLRTEAFF

D: TRBD2
J: TRBJ2-7
V: TRBV11-2
size: many
length: 15
DNA: TGTGCCAGCACCCGGGCCACGGCGGGAGTCTGGGAGCAGTACTTC
CDR3: CASTRATAGVWEQYF

D: TRBD2
J: TRBJ2-7
V: TRBV6-6
size: many
length: 17
DNA: TGTGCCAGCAGTTCCTCCCAACTTGGGAGGGCCTACCACGAGCAGTACTTC
CDR3: CASSSSQLGRAYHEQYF

D: TRBD2
J: TRBJ2-5
V: TRBV28
size: few
length: 14
DNA: TGTGCCAGCAGACCTCGGGGGGGCGGTGAGACCCAGTACTTC
CDR3: CASRPRGGGETQYF

D: -
J: TRBJ1-5
V: TRBV6-5
size: -
length: 16
DNA: TGTGCCAGCAGCTCCTCCACGGACGGAGGCAATCAGCCCCAGCATTTT
CDR3: CASSSSTDGGNQPQHF

D: TRBD1
J: TRBJ2-7
V: TRBV5-1
size: -
length: 15
DNA: TGCGCCAGCAGCTTTGGCGGACAGGGACTCTACGAGCAGTACTTC
CDR3: CASSFGGQGLYEQYF

D: -
J: TRBJ2-1
V: TRBV2
size: -
length: 13
DNA: TGTGCCAGCACCCCTACGTTCTACAATGAGCAGTTCTTC
CDR3: CASTPTFYNEQFF

D: TRBD1
J: TRBJ2-2
V: TRBV10-3
size: many
length: 18
DNA: TGTGCCATCAGTGACAACCCAAATACAGGGGTAGGGACCGGGGAGCTGTTTTTT
CDR3: CAISDNPNTGVGTGELFF

D: TRBD2
J: TRBJ2-1
V: TRBV27
size: many
length: 14
DNA: TGTGCCAGCAGTTTAGGGACTAGCGGTCATGAGCAGTTCTTC
CDR3: CASSLGTSGHEQFF

D: -
J: TRBJ2-3
V: TRBV12-3/TRBV12-4
size: many
length: 15
DNA: TGTGCCAGCAGTTTAGGCCCAGACATCACAGATACGCAGTATTTT
CDR3: CASSLGPDITDTQYF